The rows below give T cell receptor beta chains drawn from one sample of a study of cytomegalovirus exposure and HLA in healthy donors. Profiled with immunoSEQ multiplex PCR; TCRdb holds only in-frame clones, not every one. The sample holds 120,000 or so clones, roughly 75% seen once. Sequences were obtained from PBMCs. The receptors stem from a female donor in good health and CMV-seronegative. Both conserved end residues are part of each CDR3. Each record gives: clone size, D gene, CDR3 length, V gene, J gene, CDR3 protein, CDR3 DNA. A D gene is named only where the DNA matches it firmly. Clone size is shown for a subset of rows, as once, few, many or a class of expanded clone.

few,.,11,TRBV20-1,TRBJ2-1,CSARHSDEQFF,TGCAGTGCTAGGCACTCTGATGAGCAGTTCTTC
.,.,16,TRBV5-1,TRBJ2-7,CASSLAVASETYEQYF,TGCGCCAGCAGCTTGGCGGTGGCTAGCGAAACCTACGAGCAGTACTTC
.,TRBD1,15,TRBV30,TRBJ1-4,CALSRDRGGREKLFF,TGTGCCTTGTCCCGGGACAGGGGCGGGAGAGAAAAACTGTTTTTT
.,.,16,TRBV23-1,TRBJ2-2,CASSPLGAGWAGELFF,TGCGCCAGCAGCCCCCTAGGGGCAGGGTGGGCCGGGGAGCTGTTTTTT
few,.,14,TRBV10-3,TRBJ1-1,CAIAPAGGRAEAFF,TGTGCCATAGCCCCAGCCGGGGGGAGGGCTGAAGCTTTCTTT
.,TRBD2,15,TRBV5-1,TRBJ2-1,CASSLFSGGYNEQFF,TGCGCCAGCAGCTTATTTAGCGGGGGATACAATGAGCAGTTCTTC
.,.,14,TRBV7-9,TRBJ2-5,CASSPGQFKETQYF,TGTGCCAGCAGCCCCGGACAGTTTAAAGAGACCCAGTACTTC
.,.,14,TRBV6-1,TRBJ1-5,CASSSEQGPQPQHF,TGTGCCAGCAGCTCGGAACAGGGCCCTCAGCCCCAGCATTTT
.,TRBD2,17,TRBV10-2,TRBJ2-2,CASTPPSGRAGTGELFF,TGCGCCAGCACACCCCCTAGCGGGAGGGCCGGAACCGGGGAGCTGTTTTTT
.,TRBD1,14,TRBV6-5,TRBJ1-1,CASRLTGGNTEAFF,TGTGCCAGCAGACTCACAGGGGGGAACACTGAAGCTTTCTTT
.,TRBD1,15,TRBV30,TRBJ2-1,CAWAQGAGFPDEQFF,TGTGCCTGGGCACAGGGGGCCGGGTTCCCCGATGAGCAGTTCTTC
.,.,16,TRBV11-3,TRBJ2-1,CASSLEPYSSYNEQFF,TGTGCCAGCAGCTTAGAGCCTTATAGCTCCTACAATGAGCAGTTCTTC
.,.,15,TRBV7-3,TRBJ2-3,CASSLRGAWTDTQYF,TGTGCCAGCAGCTTACGGGGGGCATGGACAGATACGCAGTATTTT
.,.,13,TRBV25-1,TRBJ1-2,CASSAGTSDGYTF,TGTGCCAGCAGTGCCGGGACATCGGATGGCTACACCTTC
.,.,14,TRBV6-1,TRBJ1-5,CASSELRGNQPQHF,TGTGCCAGCAGTGAATTGAGGGGCAATCAGCCCCAGCATTTT
.,.,10,TRBV20-1,TRBJ1-1,CSASRAEAFF,TGCAGTGCTAGCAGGGCTGAAGCTTTCTTT
.,TRBD1,14,TRBV7-9,TRBJ1-1,CSSTGTGSNTEAFF,TGTTCCAGCACCGGGACAGGATCTAACACTGAAGCTTTCTTT